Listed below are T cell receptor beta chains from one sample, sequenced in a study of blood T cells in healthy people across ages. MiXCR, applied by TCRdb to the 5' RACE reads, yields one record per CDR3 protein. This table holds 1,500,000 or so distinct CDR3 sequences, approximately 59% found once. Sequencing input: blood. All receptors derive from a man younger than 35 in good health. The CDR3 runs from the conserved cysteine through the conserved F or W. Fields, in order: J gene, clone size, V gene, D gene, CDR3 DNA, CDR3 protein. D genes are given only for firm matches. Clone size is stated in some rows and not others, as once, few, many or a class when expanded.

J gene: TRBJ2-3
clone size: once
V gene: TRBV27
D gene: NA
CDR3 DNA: TGTGCCAGCATTTTAAAGGCTAGCGCCCCAGATACGCAGTATTTT
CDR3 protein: CASILKASAPDTQYF

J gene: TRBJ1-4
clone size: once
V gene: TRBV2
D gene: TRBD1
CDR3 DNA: TGTGCCAGCAGGTGGGACAGGGGATCCGCAACTAATGAAAAACTGTTTTTT
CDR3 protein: CASRWDRGSATNEKLFF

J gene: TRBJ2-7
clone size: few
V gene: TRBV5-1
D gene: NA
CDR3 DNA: TGCGCCAGCAGCCTGCCTATGGAATACGAGCAGTACTTC
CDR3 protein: CASSLPMEYEQYF

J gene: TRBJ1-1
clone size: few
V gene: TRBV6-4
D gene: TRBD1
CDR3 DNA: TGTGCCAGCAGTGAAGGGGGCAACACTGAAGCTTTCTTT
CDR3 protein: CASSEGGNTEAFF

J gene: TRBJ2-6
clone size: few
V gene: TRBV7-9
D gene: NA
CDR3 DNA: TGTGCCAGCAGCACCCGACAGTTCTCTGGGGCCAACGTCCTGACTTTC
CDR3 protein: CASSTRQFSGANVLTF

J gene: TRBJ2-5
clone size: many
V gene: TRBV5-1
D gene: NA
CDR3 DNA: TGCGCCAGCAGCTTGGCCGGGGAGACCCAGTACTTC
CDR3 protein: CASSLAGETQYF

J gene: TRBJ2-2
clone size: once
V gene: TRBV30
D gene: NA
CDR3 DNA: TGTGCCTGGAGTGTAGGCGATGCCGGGGAGCTGTTTTTT
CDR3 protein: CAWSVGDAGELFF

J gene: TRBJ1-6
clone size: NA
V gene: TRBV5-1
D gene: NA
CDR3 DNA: TGCGCCAGCAGCCTCAGGAGAATGAACAATTCACCCCTCCACTTT
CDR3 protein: CASSLRRMNNSPLHF

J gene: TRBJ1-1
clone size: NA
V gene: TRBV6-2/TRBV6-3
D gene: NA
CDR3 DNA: TGTGCCAGCAGCCCCCATTTAGGTCTGCTTAAGAAGAACACTGAAGCTTTCTTT
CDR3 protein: CASSPHLGLLKKNTEAFF

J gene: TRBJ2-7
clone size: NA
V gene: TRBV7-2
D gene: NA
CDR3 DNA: TGTGCCAGCAGCTCCGGGGGGCCACGGAGCTCCTACGAGCAGTACTTC
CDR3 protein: CASSSGGPRSSYEQYF

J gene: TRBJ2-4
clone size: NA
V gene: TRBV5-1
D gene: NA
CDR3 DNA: TGCGCCAGCAGCGCCGGGGACATTCAGTACTTC
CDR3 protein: CASSAGDIQYF

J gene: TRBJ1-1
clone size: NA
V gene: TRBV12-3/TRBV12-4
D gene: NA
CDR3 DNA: TGTACCAGCAGTACACTAGACGGGACTGAAGCTTTCTTT
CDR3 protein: CTSSTLDGTEAFF

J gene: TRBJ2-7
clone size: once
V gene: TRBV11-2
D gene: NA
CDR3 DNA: TGTGTCAGCAGCCCCGCAGCTATGGTCGCGTTCTTC
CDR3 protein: CVSSPAAMVAFF

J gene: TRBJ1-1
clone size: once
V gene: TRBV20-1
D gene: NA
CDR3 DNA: TGCAGTGCTAGTGTTCGGGGAGGCACTGAAGCTTTCTTT
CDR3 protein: CSASVRGGTEAFF

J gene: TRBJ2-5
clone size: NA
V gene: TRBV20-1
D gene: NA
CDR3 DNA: TGCAGTGCTAGAGAGTTTAGCGGATGGGAGACCCAGTACTTC
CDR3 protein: CSAREFSGWETQYF

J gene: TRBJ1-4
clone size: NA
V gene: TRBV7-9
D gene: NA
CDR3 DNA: TGTGCCAGCAGCCCTGGGGCCGTTAATGAAAAACTGTTTTTT
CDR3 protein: CASSPGAVNEKLFF

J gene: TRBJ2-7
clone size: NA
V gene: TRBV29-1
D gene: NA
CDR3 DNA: TGCAGCGTTGTCCCAGCGCCTGGAGCCTACAATGAGCAGTACTTC
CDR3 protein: CSVVPAPGAYNEQYF

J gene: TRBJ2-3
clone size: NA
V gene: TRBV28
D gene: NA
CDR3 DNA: TGTGCCAGCAGCATAGGGGCGGGGAGGAGAGATACGCAGTATTTT
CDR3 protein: CASSIGAGRRDTQYF

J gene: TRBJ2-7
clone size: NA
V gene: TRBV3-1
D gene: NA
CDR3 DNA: TGTGCCAGCAGCCAAGATAAAAGGGCCCACGAGCAGTACTTC
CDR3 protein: CASSQDKRAHEQYF